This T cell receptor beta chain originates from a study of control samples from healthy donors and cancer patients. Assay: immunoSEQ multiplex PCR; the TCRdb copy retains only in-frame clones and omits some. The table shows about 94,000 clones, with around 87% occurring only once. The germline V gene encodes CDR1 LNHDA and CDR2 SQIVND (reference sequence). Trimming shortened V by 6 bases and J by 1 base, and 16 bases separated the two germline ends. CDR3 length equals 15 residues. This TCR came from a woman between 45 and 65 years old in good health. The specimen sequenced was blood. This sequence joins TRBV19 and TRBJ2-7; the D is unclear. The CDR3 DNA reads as TGTGCCAGTAGAGAATCGTGGAGTGATTCCTACGAGCAGTACTTC. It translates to CASRESWSDSYEQYF. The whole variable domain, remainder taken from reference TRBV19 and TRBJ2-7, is DGGITQSPKYLFRKEGQNVTLSCEQNLNHDAMYWYRQDPGQGLRLIYYSQIVNDFQKGDIAEGYSVSREKKESFPLTVTSAQKNPTAFYLCASRESWSDSYEQYFGPGTRLTVT.